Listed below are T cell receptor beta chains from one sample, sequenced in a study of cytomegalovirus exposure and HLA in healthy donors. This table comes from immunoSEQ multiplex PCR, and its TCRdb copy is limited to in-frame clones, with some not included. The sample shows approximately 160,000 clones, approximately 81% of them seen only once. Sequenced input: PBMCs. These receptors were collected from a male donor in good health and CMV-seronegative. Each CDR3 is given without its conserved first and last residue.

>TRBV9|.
ASTKGPASYEQY
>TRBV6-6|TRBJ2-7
ASRAGQGRNEQY
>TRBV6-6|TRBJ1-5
ASSPVGGSNQPQH
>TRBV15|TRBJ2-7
ATSRPGGHEQY
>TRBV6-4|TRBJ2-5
ASSPGLASETQY
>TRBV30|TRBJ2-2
AWSPAGNTGELF
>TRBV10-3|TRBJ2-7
AITTHADAGEQY
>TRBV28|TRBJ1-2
ASSLSREGYGYT
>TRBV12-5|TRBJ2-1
ASGFALATTYSYNEQF
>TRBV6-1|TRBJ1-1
ASSERDRGGTEAF
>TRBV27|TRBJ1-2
ASSFNRGDYGYT
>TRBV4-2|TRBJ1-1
ASSPGLQGARGDEAF
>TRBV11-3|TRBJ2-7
ASSSRGSYEQY
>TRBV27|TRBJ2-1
ASSPRTSGSLNEQF
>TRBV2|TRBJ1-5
ASQNRGGQPQH
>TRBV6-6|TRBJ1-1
ASSRDGSTEAF
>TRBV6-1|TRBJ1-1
ASSVYRAEAF
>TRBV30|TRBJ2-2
AWSVRRGLATGELF
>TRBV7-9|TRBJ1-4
VSSLNSGLEKLF
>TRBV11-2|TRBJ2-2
ASSLDYPQGAEELF
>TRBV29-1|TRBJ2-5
SVDRGSIKETQY
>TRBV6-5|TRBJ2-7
ASSYGASGATYEQY
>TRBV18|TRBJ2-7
ASSGGAHEQY
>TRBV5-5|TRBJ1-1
ASSPRQGGINTEAF
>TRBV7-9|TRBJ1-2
SSSLGRGRQNYGYT
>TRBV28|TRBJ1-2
ASNLAGLGRGLSGNAVYGYT
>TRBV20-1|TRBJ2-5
SVTRSETQY
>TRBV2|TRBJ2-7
ASIPSIRDPGDRERSAYEQY
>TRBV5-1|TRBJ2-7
ASSFKDRGREQY
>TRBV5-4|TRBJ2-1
ASSLPQGANPYNEQF
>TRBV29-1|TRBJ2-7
SVAVVGSSYEQY
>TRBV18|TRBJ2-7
ASSLAPSGLGNTYEQY
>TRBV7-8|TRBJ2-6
ASSDGRRYSGANVLT
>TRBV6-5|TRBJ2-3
ASSSLRGRRLDTQY
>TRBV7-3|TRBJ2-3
ASSPGGTDTQY
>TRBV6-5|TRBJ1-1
ASRETGLNTEAF
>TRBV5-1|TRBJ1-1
ASSLDPLKNTEAF
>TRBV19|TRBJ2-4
ASSSRVNIQY
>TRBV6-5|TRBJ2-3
ASRRQGRTDTQY
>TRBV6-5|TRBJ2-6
ASRRSGGGANVLT
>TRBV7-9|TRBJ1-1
ASSLSGPAAF
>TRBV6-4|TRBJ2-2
ASSDTYRPNRTGELF
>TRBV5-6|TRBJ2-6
ASSSLGQVVRHGANVLT
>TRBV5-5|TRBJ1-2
ASSTIGAAGYT
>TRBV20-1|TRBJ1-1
SAMSVEAF
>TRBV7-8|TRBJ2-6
ASSPIWGTARKTGANVLT
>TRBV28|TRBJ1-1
ASSPNGSPNTEAF
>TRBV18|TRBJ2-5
ASSPGSQETQY
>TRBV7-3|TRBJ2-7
ASSFQGGGYEQY